Sequencing of this T cell receptor beta chain was carried out in a study of blood T cell repertoires in COVID-19 (dated by TCRdb to about 2020). In the study overall: Samples covering the acute and convalescent phases of COVID-19 were provided by collaborators in the United States, Italy and Spain. The material from the prospective study consisted of cDNA or gDNA derived from T cells, B-cell-depleted T cells, or PBMCs. The dataset comprised deeply sampled blood TCRbeta repertoires from subjects exposed to, actively infected with, or recovered from COVID-19. A freely available public database, intended as a resource for researchers studying the immune response to SARS-CoV-2, is where the repertoires were released. The samples were drawn from two sources: the first 160 participants of the ongoing ImmuneRACE study, and 1,200 or so subjects contributed by 6 global collaborators. Sample metadata almost always included a de-identified subject ID, COVID-19 status, age in years and sex. Where available, HLA class I and class II types were obtained from metadata supplied by the sample provider rather than from assay-based typing. The paper as a whole reports these results and caveats: The quantity of clinical and demographic metadata differed by source and by participant and was supplied without curation.

The immunoSEQ Assay, a bias-controlled multiplex PCR, was used to amplify TCRbeta CDR3 regions from genomic DNA. Per the source publication's procedure: Nucleated cell counts per sample were estimated from amplification of reference gene primers within the assay. To quantify the absolute abundance of each unique TCRbeta CDR3 rearrangement, sequence reads were collapsed and filtered. For each sample, productive Simpson clonality was calculated by taking the square root of Simpson's diversity index across productive rearrangements. TCRdb took over this immuneACCESS table, retaining in-frame rearrangements with V and J assigned. Such tables are incomplete; in checked studies, under half of the missing clones stem from an unresolved V gene, and the remainder is unexplained. For V, J and clone size, that table is used; D and trimming come from the DNA. The table for this sample lists approximately 30,000 clones; around nine tenths of them were counted only once. The ten largest clonotypes hold about 15% of the sample.

Each collaborating institution followed its own protocols to collect whole blood in K2EDTA tubes. Collaborator samples were shipped for TCRbeta analysis as frozen whole blood, isolated PBMCs, or DNA extracted from either sample type. Details on this clone: This receptor's antigen is unknown. No base-level quality is on record; no much larger clone is a single base apart.

V and J are truncated by 5 bases and 0 bases respectively, leaving an intervening sequence of 7 bases. The CDR3 contains 13 residues, cysteine and phenylalanine counted. CDR3 DNA only is kept here, 39 bases in frame from base 1. CDR1 SGHTA and CDR2 FQGTGA are derived from the germline V gene. The chain joins TRBV7-3 to TRBJ1-1, with no D gene named confidently. This TCR came from a human donor in a cohort sampled during active COVID-19. The sequenced sample was peripheral blood. For the CDR3, the sequence is CASSPSMNTEAFF. The nucleotide sequence reads TGTGCCAGCAGCCCATCAATGAACACTGAAGCTTTCTTT.